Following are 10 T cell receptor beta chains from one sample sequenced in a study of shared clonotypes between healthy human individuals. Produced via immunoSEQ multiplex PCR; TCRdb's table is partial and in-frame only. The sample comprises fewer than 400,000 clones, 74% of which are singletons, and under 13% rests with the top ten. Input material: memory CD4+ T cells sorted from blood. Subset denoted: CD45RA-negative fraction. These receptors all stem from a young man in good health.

CDR3 sequence reads: CASSSGDSRMFEAFF. The DNA for the CDR3 is TGCGCCAGCAGCTCGGGGGACAGCCGGATGTTTGAAGCTTTCTTT. V and J are TRBV5-1 and TRBJ1-1; 7 bases map to TRBD1. With 3 bases clipped from V and 7 bases from J, the junction kept 12 bases outside the gene matches. CDR3 size: 15 residues. CDR1 SGHRS and CDR2 YFSETQ come from the germline V gene.

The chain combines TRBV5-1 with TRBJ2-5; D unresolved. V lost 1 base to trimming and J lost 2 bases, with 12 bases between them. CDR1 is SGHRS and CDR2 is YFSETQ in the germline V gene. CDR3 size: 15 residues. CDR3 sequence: CASSLTSRLQETQYF. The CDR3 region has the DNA TGCGCCAGCAGCTTGACTTCGCGGCTGCAAGAGACCCAGTACTTC. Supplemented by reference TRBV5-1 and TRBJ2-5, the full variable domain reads KAGVTQTPRYLIKTRGQQVTLSCSPISGHRSVSWYQQTPGQGLQFLFEYFSETQRNKGNFPGRFSGRQFSNSRSEMNVSTLELGDSALYLCASSLTSRLQETQYFGPGTRLLVL.

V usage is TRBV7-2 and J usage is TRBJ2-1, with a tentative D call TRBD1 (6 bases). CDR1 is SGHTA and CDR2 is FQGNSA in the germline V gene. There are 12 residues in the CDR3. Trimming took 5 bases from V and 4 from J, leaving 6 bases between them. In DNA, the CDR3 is TGTGCCAGCAGCGGACAGTACAATGAGCAGTTCTTC. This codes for CASSGQYNEQFF.

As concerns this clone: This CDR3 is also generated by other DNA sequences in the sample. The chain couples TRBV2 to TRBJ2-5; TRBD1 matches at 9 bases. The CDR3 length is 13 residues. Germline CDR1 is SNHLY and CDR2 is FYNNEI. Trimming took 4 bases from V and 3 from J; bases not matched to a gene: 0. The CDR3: CASSGTGEETQYF. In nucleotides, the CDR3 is TGTGCCAGCAGTGGGACAGGGGAAGAGACCCAGTACTTC.

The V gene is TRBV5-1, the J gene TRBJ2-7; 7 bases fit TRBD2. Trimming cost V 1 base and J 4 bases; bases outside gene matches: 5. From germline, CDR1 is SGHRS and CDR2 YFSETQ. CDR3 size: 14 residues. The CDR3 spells CASSLNGGLYEQYF. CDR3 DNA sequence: TGCGCCAGCAGCTTGAACGGGGGGTTGTACGAGCAGTACTTC.

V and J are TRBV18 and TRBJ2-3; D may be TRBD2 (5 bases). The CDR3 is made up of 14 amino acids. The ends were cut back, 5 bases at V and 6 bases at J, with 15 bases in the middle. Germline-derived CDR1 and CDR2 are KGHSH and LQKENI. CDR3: CASSSGIIKDTQYF. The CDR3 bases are TGTGCCAGCTCATCGGGGATTATCAAGGATACGCAGTATTTT.

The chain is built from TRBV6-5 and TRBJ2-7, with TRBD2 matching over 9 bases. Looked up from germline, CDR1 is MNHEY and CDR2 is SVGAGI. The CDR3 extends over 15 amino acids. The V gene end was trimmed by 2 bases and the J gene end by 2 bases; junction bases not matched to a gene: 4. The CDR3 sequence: CASSYAGGMTYEQYF. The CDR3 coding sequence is TGTGCCAGCAGTTACGCGGGAGGGATGACCTACGAGCAGTACTTC.

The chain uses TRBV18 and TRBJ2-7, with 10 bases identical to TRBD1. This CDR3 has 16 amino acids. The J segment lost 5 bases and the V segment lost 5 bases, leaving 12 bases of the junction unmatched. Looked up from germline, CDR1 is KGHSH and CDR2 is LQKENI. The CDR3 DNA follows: TGTGCCAGCTCAGATACCGACAGGGGGCTAATGGACGAGCAGTACTTC. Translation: CASSDTDRGLMDEQYF.

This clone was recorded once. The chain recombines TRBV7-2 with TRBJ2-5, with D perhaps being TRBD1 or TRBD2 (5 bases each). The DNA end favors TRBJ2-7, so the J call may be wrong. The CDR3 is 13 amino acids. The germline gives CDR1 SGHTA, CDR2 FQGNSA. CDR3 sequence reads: CASSTGPLYEQYF. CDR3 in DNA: TGTGCCAGCAGCACGGGGCCACTCTACGAGCAGTACTTC.

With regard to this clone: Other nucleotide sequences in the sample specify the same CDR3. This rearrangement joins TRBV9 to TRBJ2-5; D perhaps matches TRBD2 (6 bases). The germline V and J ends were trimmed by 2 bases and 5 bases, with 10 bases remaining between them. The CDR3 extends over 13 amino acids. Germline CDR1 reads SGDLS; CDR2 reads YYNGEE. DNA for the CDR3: TGTGCCAGCAGCGTCGGGGGTCGGGAGACCCAGTACTTC. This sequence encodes CASSVGGRETQYF.